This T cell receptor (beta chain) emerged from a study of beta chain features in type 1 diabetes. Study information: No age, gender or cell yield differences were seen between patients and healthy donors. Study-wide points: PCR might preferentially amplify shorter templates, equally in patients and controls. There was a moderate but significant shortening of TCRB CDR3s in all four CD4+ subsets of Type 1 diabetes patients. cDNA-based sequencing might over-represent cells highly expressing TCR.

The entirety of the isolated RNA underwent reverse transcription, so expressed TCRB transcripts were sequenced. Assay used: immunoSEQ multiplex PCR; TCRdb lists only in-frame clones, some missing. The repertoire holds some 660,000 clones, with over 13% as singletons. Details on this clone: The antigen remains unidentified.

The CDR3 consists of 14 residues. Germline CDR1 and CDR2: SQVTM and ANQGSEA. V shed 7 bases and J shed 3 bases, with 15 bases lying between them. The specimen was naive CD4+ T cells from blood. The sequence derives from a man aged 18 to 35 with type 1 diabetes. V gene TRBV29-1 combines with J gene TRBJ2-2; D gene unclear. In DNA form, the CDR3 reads TGCAGCGCCGCCATCCCCCCTGACACCGGGGAGCTGTTTTTT. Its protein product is CSAAIPPDTGELFF.